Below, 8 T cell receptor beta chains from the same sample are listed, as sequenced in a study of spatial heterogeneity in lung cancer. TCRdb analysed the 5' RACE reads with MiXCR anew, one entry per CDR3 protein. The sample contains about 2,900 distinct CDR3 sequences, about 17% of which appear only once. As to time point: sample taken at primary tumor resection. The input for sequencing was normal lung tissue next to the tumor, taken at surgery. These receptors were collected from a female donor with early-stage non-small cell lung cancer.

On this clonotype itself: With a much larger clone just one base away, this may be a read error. CDR3 coding DNA: TGCACCAGCAGATACAGGGATAATTCACCCCTCCACTTT. Translation gives CTSRYRDNSPLHF. The chain employs TRBV4-1 and TRBJ1-6; TRBD1 might be the D (6 bases). The CDR3 runs to 13 residues. Germline V lookup: CDR1 MGHRA, CDR2 YSYEKL.

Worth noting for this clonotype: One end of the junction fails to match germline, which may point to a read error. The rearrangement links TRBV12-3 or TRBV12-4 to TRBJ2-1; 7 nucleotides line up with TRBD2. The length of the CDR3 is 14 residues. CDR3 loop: CASSLAVPYNEQFF. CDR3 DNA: TGTGCCAGCAGTCTAGCGGTTCCCTACAATGAGCAGTTCTTC.

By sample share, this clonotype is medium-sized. The CDR3 spells CASSLAATDTQYF. CDR3 coding DNA: TGTGCCAGCAGCTTGGCCGCCACAGATACGCAGTATTTT. The V call is TRBV7-9, the J call TRBJ2-3; D unclear. CDR3 length equals 13 residues. Per the germline V gene, CDR1 is SEHNR and CDR2 is FQNEAQ (reference sequence). The V gene lost 3 bases and the J gene lost 2 bases, with 6 bases spanning the gap. The variable domain in full, with the rest retrieved from reference TRBV7-9 and TRBJ2-3, is DTGVSQNPRHKITKRGQNVTFRCDPISEHNRLYWYRQTLGQGPEFLTYFQNEAQLEKSRLLSDRFSAERPKGSFSTLEIQRTEQGDSAMYLCASSLAATDTQYFGPGTRLTVL.

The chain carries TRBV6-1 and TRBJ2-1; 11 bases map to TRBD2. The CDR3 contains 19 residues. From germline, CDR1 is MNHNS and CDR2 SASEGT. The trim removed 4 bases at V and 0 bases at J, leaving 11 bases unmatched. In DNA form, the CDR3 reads TGTGCCAGCAGTGGGATAGGACTAGCGGGTAGTAGCTCCTACAATGAGCAGTTCTTC. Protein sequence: CASSGIGLAGSSSYNEQFF.

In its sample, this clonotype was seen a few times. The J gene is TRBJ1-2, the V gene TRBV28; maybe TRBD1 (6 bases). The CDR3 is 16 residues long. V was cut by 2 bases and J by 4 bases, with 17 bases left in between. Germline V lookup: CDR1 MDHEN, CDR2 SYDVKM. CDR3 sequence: CASSLKGGAPTYGYTF. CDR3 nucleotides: TGTGCCAGCAGTTTAAAGGGGGGCGCCCCTACCTATGGCTACACCTTC.

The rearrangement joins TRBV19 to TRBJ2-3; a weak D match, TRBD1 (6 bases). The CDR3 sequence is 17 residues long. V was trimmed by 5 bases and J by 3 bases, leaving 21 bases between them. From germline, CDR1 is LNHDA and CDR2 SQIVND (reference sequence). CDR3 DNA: TGTGCCAGTAGTTCCCCCTTGGGGGCGCGTTCAACAGATACGCAGTATTTT. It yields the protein CASSSPLGARSTDTQYF.

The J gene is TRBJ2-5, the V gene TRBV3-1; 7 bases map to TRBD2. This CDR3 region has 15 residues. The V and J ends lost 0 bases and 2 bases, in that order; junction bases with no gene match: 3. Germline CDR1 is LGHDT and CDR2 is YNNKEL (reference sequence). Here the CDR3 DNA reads TGTGCCAGCAGCCAAGAACTAGCGAGACAAGAGACCCAGTACTTC. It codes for CASSQELARQETQYF.

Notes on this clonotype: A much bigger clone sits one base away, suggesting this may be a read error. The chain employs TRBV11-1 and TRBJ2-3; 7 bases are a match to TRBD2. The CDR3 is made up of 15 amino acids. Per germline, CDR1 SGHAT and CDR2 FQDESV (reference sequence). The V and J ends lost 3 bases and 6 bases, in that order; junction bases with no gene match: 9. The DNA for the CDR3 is TGTGCCAGCAGCTTCGGGAGCGGGGATTTGGATACGCAGTATTTT. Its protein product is CASSFGSGDLDTQYF.